What follows are 32 T cell receptor beta chains derived from one specimen sequenced in a study of technical replicates of blood from a handful of donors. The data were produced by immunoSEQ multiplex PCR, yet TCRdb's version contains in-frame clones alone and is incomplete. The table has tens of thousands of clones, 90% to 95% seen once. Sequencing was carried out using T cells isolated from PBMCs. Receptors were obtained from a human donor in good health.

The chain links TRBV5-4 to TRBJ2-7; TRBD1 agrees at 7 bases. After removal of 4 bases from V and 2 bases from J, the junction contained 6 bases not matched to a gene. The CDR3 extends over 14 amino acids. Germline CDR1 SGHNT, CDR2 YYREEE (reference sequence). CDR3 DNA sequence: TGTGCCAGCAGCCCGGGGCAGGGGGCCTACGAGCAGTACTTC. It encodes CASSPGQGAYEQYF.

This chain uses TRBV7-2 with TRBJ2-3; TRBD2 is a possible D gene (7 bases). Germline CDR1 and CDR2: SGHTA and FQGNSA. The CDR3 runs 15 residues. Trimming cost V 4 bases and J 3 bases, with 14 bases left between them. CDR3 DNA sequence: TGTGCCAGCAGCTCCTTCGGGGGGCGTACAGATACGCAGTATTTT. Translated, it gives CASSSFGGRTDTQYF.

CDR3 in amino acids: CASSTLYRDSSATF. For the CDR3, the DNA is TGTGCCAGTAGTACCTTATACCGGGACAGCTCTGCCACCTTC. The chain joins TRBV19 to TRBJ1-2, with 7 bases aligning to TRBD1. The CDR3 runs to 14 residues. Unmatched junction bases numbered 15, after V lost 4 bases and J lost 13 bases. Looked up from germline, CDR1 is LNHDA and CDR2 is SQIVND (reference sequence). Drawing the rest from reference TRBV19 and TRBJ1-2, the complete variable domain is DGGITQSPKYLFRKEGQNVTLSCEQNLNHDAMYWYRQDPGQGLRLIYYSQIVNDFQKGDIAEGYSVSREKKESFPLTVTSAQKNPTAFYLCASSTLYRDSSATFGSGTRLTVV.

The V call is TRBV5-1, the J call TRBJ2-6, with 9 bases lining up with TRBD1. The germline V gene encodes CDR1 SGHRS and CDR2 YFSETQ. The CDR3 runs 18 residues. The J segment lost 0 bases and the V segment lost 0 bases, leaving 4 bases of the junction unmatched. CDR3 region: CASSLVGQGSSGANVLTF. The CDR3 DNA reads TGCGCCAGCAGCTTGGTGGGACAGGGAAGCTCTGGGGCCAACGTCCTGACTTTC.

V gene TRBV28 combines with J gene TRBJ2-7; 8 nucleotides match TRBD2. The CDR3 runs to 14 residues. Germline V CDR1 and CDR2: MDHEN, SYDVKM. Trimming took 5 bases from V and 0 from J; bases not matched to a gene: 3. CDR3 region: CASSISGSSYEQYF. In DNA, the CDR3 is TGTGCCAGCAGTATCAGCGGGAGCTCCTACGAGCAGTACTTC.

The gene calls are TRBV10-1 and TRBJ2-1; 13 bases are shared with TRBD2. The CDR3 spans 15 residues. Germline V gives CDR1 WNHNN, CDR2 SYGVQD (reference sequence). V lost 3 bases to trimming and J lost 8 bases; unmatched junction nucleotides: 4. The CDR3 DNA reads TGCGCCAGCAGTGACACTAGCGGGAGGGCCGATGAGCAGTTCTTC. Translated, it gives CASSDTSGRADEQFF.

The chain employs TRBV10-3 and TRBJ2-1, with D maybe TRBD2 (7 bases). V gave up 3 bases and J gave up 6 bases, with 15 bases separating them. The CDR3 consists of 15 residues. Germline V lookup: CDR1 ENHRY, CDR2 SYGVKD. The CDR3 DNA is TGTGCCATCAGTGAACCGGGGGGCGGACTCAATGAGCAGTTCTTC. It specifies CAISEPGGGLNEQFF.

The chain is built from TRBV19 and TRBJ1-1; no firm D call. Germline V lookup: CDR1 LNHDA, CDR2 SQIVND (reference sequence). V lost 3 bases and J lost 6, with 14 bases in between. CDR3 size: 14 residues. The CDR3 region has the DNA TGTGCCAGTAGTATCGGCGGATCAGTCGCTGAAGCTTTCTTT. Translated, it gives CASSIGGSVAEAFF.

V usage is TRBV29-1 and J usage is TRBJ2-1; unclear D gene. The CDR3 contains 13 residues. Trimming stripped 1 base from V and 6 bases from J, with 10 bases between. The germline V gene has CDR1 SQVTM and CDR2 ANQGSEA. Here the CDR3 reads CSVEGRRLNEQFF. The CDR3 DNA reads TGCAGCGTTGAAGGGCGGCGTCTCAATGAGCAGTTCTTC.

The chain recombines TRBV4-1 with TRBJ2-7, with 10 bases identical to TRBD2. The V and J ends lost 0 bases and 4 bases, in that order; junction bases with no gene match: 6. This CDR3 comprises 16 residues. Per the germline V gene, CDR1 is MGHRA and CDR2 is YSYEKL. The CDR3 here is CASSQERLAGTYEQYF. The CDR3 region has the DNA TGCGCCAGCAGCCAAGAAAGACTAGCGGGTACTTACGAGCAGTACTTC.

This clone was picked up one time. The J gene is TRBJ1-1, the V gene TRBV11-2; the D is unclear. The CDR3 has 12 amino acids. In germline, CDR1 is SGHAT, CDR2 FQNNGV. Trimming removed 2 bases from V and 6 bases from J, with 7 bases in between. The CDR3 here is CASSLRHPEAFF. CDR3 bases: TGTGCCAGCAGCTTAAGACACCCTGAAGCTTTCTTT.

This clone has more than one count but fewer than ten. The chain combines TRBV30 with TRBJ1-1; D is undetermined. CDR1 is GTSNPN and CDR2 is SVGIG in the germline V gene (reference sequence). This CDR3 region has 12 residues. The ends were cut back, 3 bases at V and 1 base at J, with 6 bases in the middle. CDR3 region: CAWRSGNTEAFF. The CDR3 DNA reads TGTGCCTGGAGAAGCGGGAACACTGAAGCTTTCTTT.

This chain links TRBV2 with TRBJ1-5, with D tentatively TRBD1 (6 bases). CDR1 SNHLY and CDR2 FYNNEI come from the germline V gene. The V and J ends lost 6 bases and 6 bases respectively, with 12 bases between them. This CDR3 spans 13 amino acids. The CDR3 loop reads CASRTGPLQPQHF. The DNA of the CDR3 is TGTGCCAGCAGAACAGGGCCCCTTCAGCCCCAGCATTTT.

The chain has TRBV9 and TRBJ2-3, with 10 bases identical to TRBD2. The CDR3 sequence is 14 residues long. Germline values: CDR1 SGDLS, CDR2 YYNGEE. Trimming cost V 1 base and J 4 bases; bases outside gene matches: 0. The CDR3 reads CASSVLAGADTQYF. CDR3 DNA sequence: TGTGCCAGCAGCGTACTAGCGGGAGCAGATACGCAGTATTTT.

The chain has TRBV6-5 and TRBJ2-1; 7 bases fit TRBD1. Germline CDR1 is MNHEY and CDR2 is SVGAGI. Germline trimming cut 6 bases from V and 1 base from J; bases unmatched to any gene: 6. The length of the CDR3 is 15 residues. This CDR3 reads CASRHDRASYNEQFF. The DNA for the CDR3 is TGTGCCAGCAGGCACGACAGGGCTTCCTACAATGAGCAGTTCTTC.

This chain uses TRBV18 with TRBJ2-7; no definite D call. This CDR3 spans 14 amino acids. Per the germline V gene, CDR1 is KGHSH and CDR2 is LQKENI. V gave up 0 bases and J gave up 7 bases, with 13 bases separating them. As DNA, the CDR3 is TGTGCCAGCTCACCACCTAGCTCGTCGAGGGAGCAGTACTTC. It translates to CASSPPSSSREQYF.

The chain recombines TRBV4-1 with TRBJ2-7, with D tentatively TRBD1 (5 bases). The germline V gene has CDR1 MGHRA and CDR2 YSYEKL. This CDR3 region has 14 residues. The V end was cut by 1 base, the J end by 0 bases, with 7 bases between. The CDR3 loop reads CASSQGQISYEQYF. As DNA, the CDR3 is TGCGCCAGCAGCCAAGGACAGATCTCCTACGAGCAGTACTTC.

The chain has TRBV6-5 and TRBJ2-3; TRBD2 matches at 7 bases. The CDR3 covers 16 residues. After removal of 0 bases from V and 1 base from J, the junction contained 4 bases not matched to a gene. In germline, CDR1 is MNHEY, CDR2 SVGAGI. The CDR3 DNA is TGTGCCAGCAGTTACTCGCGGCTAGCGGGCACAGATACGCAGTATTTT. Its protein is CASSYSRLAGTDTQYF.

The V gene is TRBV6-6, the J gene TRBJ2-6; a possible D gene is TRBD1 (5 bases). Germline values: CDR1 MNHNY, CDR2 SVGAGI (reference sequence). Trimming removed 5 bases from V and 4 bases from J, with 12 bases in between. There are 15 residues in the CDR3. The CDR3 here is CASSIGAAGANVLTF. Here the CDR3 DNA reads TGTGCCAGCAGTATAGGGGCGGCCGGGGCCAACGTCCTGACTTTC.

Concerning this clone itself: Because the CDR3's place on the DNA is in doubt, the DNA is left out and the CDR3 is given as listed by TCRdb. The chain joins TRBV28 to TRBJ1-1; the D segment call TRBD1 is taken from the table without a DNA check. A total of 15 residues make up the CDR3, ends included. In germline, CDR1 is MDHEN, CDR2 SYDVKM. CDR3 sequence: CASSSSDARGTEAFF.

The chain joins TRBV6-1 to TRBJ1-5; 10 bases fit TRBD1. V was clipped by 3 bases and J by 6 bases; unmatched bases: 5. The germline CDR1 and CDR2 sequences are MNHNS and SASEGT. The CDR3 consists of 15 residues. The chain's CDR3 is CASSDRGTGAQPQHF. CDR3 bases: TGTGCCAGCAGTGACCGAGGGACAGGGGCTCAGCCCCAGCATTTT.

The V and J genes are TRBV12-5 and TRBJ1-1, with TRBD1 identical over 9 bases. Germline V lookup: CDR1 LGHNT, CDR2 FRNRAP. CDR3 length equals 16 residues. After removal of 2 bases from V and 5 bases from J, the junction contained 9 bases not matched to a gene. The CDR3 DNA follows: TGTGCTAGTGGTTTGACGAGAACAGGGGGCCGAACTGAAGCTTTCTTT. Its translation: CASGLTRTGGRTEAFF.

J is TRBJ2-1 and V is TRBV9, with TRBD2 as a possible D gene (6 bases). Trimming shortened V by 2 bases and J by 5 bases, and 17 bases separated the two germline ends. Per the germline V gene, CDR1 is SGDLS and CDR2 is YYNGEE. The CDR3 sequence is 16 residues long. CDR3 protein: CASSVWFGGTNNEQFF. Here the CDR3 DNA reads TGTGCCAGCAGCGTTTGGTTCGGCGGGACCAACAATGAGCAGTTCTTC.

As DNA, the CDR3 is TGTGCCAGCAGCAGGACTAACTACGAGCAGTACTTC. It encodes CASSRTNYEQYF. The V and J genes are TRBV7-9 and TRBJ2-7; D possibly corresponds to TRBD2 (6 bases). CDR1 is SEHNR and CDR2 is FQNEAQ in the germline V gene (reference sequence). This CDR3 has 12 residues. Trimming cost V 5 bases and J 3 bases, with 8 bases left between them. Using reference TRBV7-9 and TRBJ2-7 for the parts outside the CDR3, the full variable domain is DTGVSQNPRHKITKRGQNVTFRCDPISEHNRLYWYRQTLGQGPEFLTYFQNEAQLEKSRLLSDRFSAERPKGSFSTLEIQRTEQGDSAMYLCASSRTNYEQYFGPGTRLTVT.

This chain links TRBV28 with TRBJ2-1; D is possibly TRBD1 (8 bases). The CDR3 has 15 amino acids. Germline CDR1 reads MDHEN; CDR2 reads SYDVKM. V lost 6 bases, J lost 1 base, and 13 bases lay in between. The CDR3 reads CASSRGRESYNEQFF. In nucleotides, the CDR3 is TGTGCCAGCAGCAGGGGGCGGGAGTCCTACAATGAGCAGTTCTTC.

The rearrangement links TRBV29-1 to TRBJ2-1, with 9 bases matching TRBD2. Germline trimming cut 2 bases from V and 9 bases from J; bases unmatched to any gene: 14. The V gene's germline CDR1 is SQVTM and CDR2 ANQGSEA. The length of the CDR3 is 16 residues. This chain's CDR3 is CSVESLREGPEGEQFF. In nucleotides, the CDR3 is TGCAGCGTTGAATCCCTGCGGGAGGGCCCAGAGGGTGAGCAGTTCTTC.

The chain is built from TRBV29-1 and TRBJ1-2; D may be TRBD1 (5 bases). The CDR3 contains 15 residues. Germline lookup yields CDR1 SQVTM and CDR2 ANQGSEA. Trimming stripped 3 bases from V and 5 bases from J, with 19 bases between. CDR3 region: CSVESRQGIIYGYTF. In nucleotides, the CDR3 is TGCAGCGTTGAGAGTCGGCAGGGAATTATTTATGGCTACACCTTC.

The V call is TRBV9, the J call TRBJ2-7; D is unclear. Germline V gene data show CDR1 as SGDLS and CDR2 as YYNGEE. Trimming left V 5 bases short and J 0 bases short, with 9 bases between. CDR3 size: 13 residues. The CDR3 DNA follows: TGTGCCAGCAGTAGACAAAACTCCTACGAGCAGTACTTC. This encodes CASSRQNSYEQYF.

The chain joins TRBV5-5 to TRBJ1-3, with 7 nucleotides matching TRBD1. Trimming took 2 bases from V and 4 from J; bases not matched to a gene: 6. This CDR3 has 15 amino acids. Germline values: CDR1 SGHKS, CDR2 YYEKEE (reference sequence). Here the CDR3 reads CASSLDHRGGNTIYF. Written as DNA, the CDR3 is TGTGCCAGCAGCTTAGACCACAGGGGAGGAAACACCATATATTTT.

The chain has TRBV9 and TRBJ1-6; tentative D call: TRBD1 (6 bases). CDR1 is SGDLS and CDR2 is YYNGEE in the germline V gene. V was clipped by 3 bases and J by 10 bases, with 11 bases between them. The CDR3 spans 13 residues. DNA of the CDR3: TGTGCCAGCAGCGACACAGGGTACTCACCCCTCCACTTT. Translated: CASSDTGYSPLHF.

The J gene is TRBJ2-7, the V gene TRBV6-1; TRBD2 might be the D (6 bases). The CDR3 is 16 residues long. V gave up 4 bases and J gave up 6 bases, with 22 bases separating them. The germline V gene encodes CDR1 MNHNS and CDR2 SASEGT. The DNA of the CDR3 is TGTGCCAGCAGTGGAAGTTTAATGGCGGGATACAGCGAGCAGTACTTC. Its translation: CASSGSLMAGYSEQYF.

The genes are TRBV7-2 and TRBJ1-1; D ambiguous. Trimming removed 0 bases at V and 4 bases at J, with 12 bases between. Germline V gives CDR1 SGHTA, CDR2 FQGNSA. This CDR3 is 15 amino acids long. Here the CDR3 reads CASSLAWTGSTEAFF. The CDR3 region has the DNA TGTGCCAGCAGCTTAGCGTGGACGGGAAGCACTGAAGCTTTCTTT.